The TCR beta chain under discussion was sequenced for a study of human T cells and chemical hapten exposure. Study-wide findings and caveats: TCRs exceeding a frequency of 1 in 1000 stayed unchanged under DPC sensitization.

There are 11 residues in the CDR3. From germline, CDR1 is SNHLY and CDR2 FYNNEI. The germline V and J ends were trimmed by 6 bases and 4 bases, with 5 bases remaining between them. Each cDNA molecule in the library carried unique molecular identifiers. TCRdb analysed the RACE reads with MiXCR anew, one entry per CDR3 protein. The data show 89,000 or so distinct CDR3 sequences, 6.6% seen once. There are many counts of this clonotype. Its matching antigen is unknown. Time point reported: patch test 2, 6 weeks after DPC sensitization. Treatment here: therapeutic diphenylcyclopropenone sensitization with weekly scalp DPC.

This sequence was found in a woman aged 30 to 39 with alopecia areata. Some clones in this sample may be carry-over from other donors' samples. The rearrangement uses TRBV2 and TRBJ2-3; D ambiguous. Specimen: whole blood, collected in connection with sensitization to the hapten diphenylcyclopropenone (DPC). CDR3 protein: CASRGPDTQYF. In DNA form, the CDR3 reads TGTGCCAGCAGGGGCCCAGATACGCAGTATTTT.